The 15 T cell receptor beta chains listed next were all sequenced from one sample in a study of response to subunit inactivated influenza vaccine. A single record per CDR3 protein comes from TCRdb applying MiXCR to the RT-PCR reads. This sample has around 750,000 distinct CDR3 sequences, with approximately 21% found just once. Sequences were derived from PBMCs from blood, sampled 4 to 6 days after vaccination. The receptor source for this set is a man aged 50 to 60 who received an inactivated influenza vaccine.

This chain connects TRBV7-9 to TRBJ2-1; tentative D call: TRBD2 (6 bases). The CDR3 has 15 amino acids. Germline lookup yields CDR1 SEHNR and CDR2 FQNEAQ (reference sequence). The V and J ends lost 6 bases and 0 bases respectively, with 12 bases between them. The CDR3: CASRADGSSYNEQFF. In nucleotides, the CDR3 is TGTGCCAGCAGGGCAGACGGGAGCTCCTACAATGAGCAGTTCTTC.

This clonotype occurred many times. V gene TRBV11-2 combines with J gene TRBJ2-2; D may correspond to TRBD1 or TRBD2 (5 bases each). Deletions cut 2 bases from V and 5 bases from J, with 9 bases between. The CDR3 spans 14 residues. CDR1 is SGHAT and CDR2 is FQNNGV in the germline V gene. The CDR3: CASSLYGTTGELFF. CDR3 bases: TGTGCCAGCAGCTTATATGGGACGACCGGGGAGCTGTTTTTT.

This clonotype has more than one count but fewer than ten. The J gene is TRBJ2-1, the V gene TRBV19; 7 positions agree with TRBD1. Germline loops: CDR1 LNHDA, CDR2 SQIVND (reference sequence). V was pared by 4 bases and J by 6 bases, with 12 bases of the junction left unmatched. This CDR3 contains 16 residues. The CDR3, as DNA: TGTGCCAGTAGTACCCGAACAGGGGCGTCTTCCAATGAGCAGTTCTTC. It encodes CASSTRTGASSNEQFF.

This chain connects TRBV20-1 to TRBJ2-1; TRBD2 matches 10 bases. The CDR3 covers 15 residues. Germline values: CDR1 DFQATT, CDR2 SNEGSKA (reference sequence). V lost 5 bases, J lost 6 bases, and 10 bases stayed unmatched. DNA of the CDR3: TGCAGTGCTCCACATATTAGCGGGGGGTCCAATGAGCAGTTCTTC. Its translation: CSAPHISGGSNEQFF.

This clonotype was counted between two and nine times. This chain connects TRBV28 to TRBJ1-1; D unresolved. The CDR3 extends over 13 amino acids. The ends were cut back, 5 bases at V and 3 bases at J, with 10 bases in the middle. Germline V gene data show CDR1 as MDHEN and CDR2 as SYDVKM. The CDR3 loop is CASSAPGYTEAFF. CDR3 DNA: TGTGCCAGCAGTGCCCCCGGGTACACTGAAGCTTTCTTT.

This clonotype showed up just once. The chain is built from TRBV27 and TRBJ1-5; 9 nucleotides line up with TRBD1. The V segment lost 1 base and the J segment 2 bases; nucleotides outside the gene matches: 6. In germline, CDR1 is MNHEY, CDR2 SMNVEV (reference sequence). There are 17 residues in the CDR3. CDR3 nucleotides: TGTGCCAGCAGTTTATGGGGAGGGGACAGGGGCAATCAGCCCCAGCATTTT. Translated, it gives CASSLWGGDRGNQPQHF.

Concerning this clonotype: One end of the junction does not line up with germline, which may come from a read error. The gene calls are TRBV11-2 and TRBJ2-3; possible D gene TRBD1, 6 bases. The germline CDR1 and CDR2 sequences are SGHAT and FQNNGV. The CDR3 extends over 15 amino acids. The CDR3 sequence is CASSTMRGGTGTQYF. For the CDR3, the DNA is TGTGCCAGCAGCACAATGAGAGGGGGAACAGGTACGCAGTATTTT.

The chain has TRBV6-2 or TRBV6-3 and TRBJ2-1, with D tentatively TRBD2 (6 bases). CDR1 and CDR2 from the germline V gene are MNHEY and SVGEGT. This CDR3 comprises 15 residues. V was clipped by 5 bases and J by 2 bases, with 13 bases between them. CDR3 bases: TGTGCCAGCAGTCCGGGGAGGCAGCCCTACAATGAGCAGTTCTTC. Translation gives CASSPGRQPYNEQFF.

By its share, this clonotype is medium-sized. This chain uses TRBV7-2 with TRBJ2-3, with TRBD2 matching over 8 bases. CDR1 SGHTA and CDR2 FQGNSA come from the germline V gene. This CDR3 has 15 residues. Unmatched junction bases numbered 5, after V lost 0 bases and J lost 6 bases. The CDR3 DNA follows: TGTGCCAGCAGCTTAGCTGGAGCGGGAGCCGATACGCAGTATTTT. Protein sequence: CASSLAGAGADTQYF.

V gene TRBV28 combines with J gene TRBJ1-5; the D is unclear. CDR1 MDHEN and CDR2 SYDVKM come from the germline V gene. The CDR3 covers 16 residues. With 7 bases removed from V and 0 bases from J, the gap between germline ends came to 16 bases. CDR3 DNA sequence: TGTGCCAGCACAAAACTCTACAGTTATAGCAATCAGCCCCAGCATTTT. Protein: CASTKLYSYSNQPQHF. Full variable domain (missing parts from reference TRBV28 and TRBJ1-5): DVKVTQSSRYLVKRTGEKVFLECVQDMDHENMFWYRQDPGLGLRLIYFSYDVKMKEKGDIPEGYSVSREKKERFSLILESASTNQTSMYLCASTKLYSYSNQPQHFGDGTRLSIL.

This clonotype was found a few times. The V call is TRBV6-2 or TRBV6-3, the J call TRBJ2-1; either TRBD1 or TRBD2 may fit D (5 bases each). Germline assignment: CDR1 MNHEY and CDR2 SVGEGT. The CDR3 is made up of 13 amino acids. Trimming shortened V by 5 bases and J by 12 bases, and 17 bases separated the two germline ends. The CDR3: CASSTAFWDGQFF. CDR3 bases: TGTGCCAGCAGTACCGCTTTCTGGGACGGGCAGTTCTTC.

This sequence joins TRBV11-3 and TRBJ2-7, with 11 bases matching TRBD1. V was pared by 3 bases and J by 5 bases, with 6 bases of the junction left unmatched. The CDR3 spans 15 residues. Germline loops: CDR1 SGHNT, CDR2 YENEEA. The CDR3 sequence: CASSFGQGAFHEQYF. The CDR3, as DNA: TGTGCCAGCAGCTTCGGACAGGGGGCGTTCCACGAGCAGTACTTC.

Ten or more counts support this clonotype. V gene TRBV15 combines with J gene TRBJ2-4; 7 nucleotides agree with TRBD2. The CDR3 is 20 residues long. The V and J ends lost 3 bases and 3 bases, in that order; junction bases with no gene match: 20. CDR1 is LNHNV and CDR2 is YYDKDF in the germline V gene (reference sequence). This chain's CDR3 is CATSSLPLAGFVLGKNIQYF. CDR3 nucleotides: TGTGCCACCAGCAGTTTGCCATTAGCGGGCTTTGTGTTGGGCAAAAACATTCAGTACTTC.

This chain joins TRBV3-1 and TRBJ2-1; D call uncertain. Trimming removed 1 base from V and 7 bases from J, with 11 bases in between. Germline-derived CDR1 and CDR2 are LGHDT and YNNKEL (reference sequence). The CDR3 extends over 14 amino acids. The DNA of the CDR3 is TGTGCCAGCAGCCAAGGTCTTAGACGAAATGAGCAGTTCTTC. Its protein product is CASSQGLRRNEQFF.

This clonotype was picked up a small number of times. The gene calls are TRBV5-1 and TRBJ2-5; tentatively, D is TRBD2 (5 bases). CDR1 is SGHRS and CDR2 is YFSETQ in the germline V gene. This CDR3 region has 15 residues. The V end was cut by 4 bases, the J end by 5 bases, with 18 bases between. CDR3 coding DNA: TGCGCCAGCAGCAGATCCCCCTCGGGGTCGGAGACCCAGTACTTC. Amino acid sequence: CASSRSPSGSETQYF.